Below, 25 T cell receptor beta chains from the same sample are listed, as sequenced in a study of response to subunit inactivated influenza vaccine. TCRdb fed the RT-PCR reads into MiXCR, producing one record per CDR3 protein. Of about 620,000 distinct CDR3 sequences listed, approximately 10% are singletons. This sample was also put to use in a study of T cells expressing NK-cell markers. That study reports: TCR beta cDNA was made by 5'RACE template switching with UMIs.

Sequenced material: PBMCs from blood, taken on the day of vaccination. Receptors were obtained from a man aged 50 to 60 who received an inactivated influenza vaccine.

This clonotype has more than one count but fewer than ten. The J gene is TRBJ2-1, the V gene TRBV29-1, with 7 bases lining up with TRBD1. This CDR3 region has 13 residues. J was trimmed by 8 bases and V by 7 bases; bases with no gene match: 11. The germline V gene has CDR1 SQVTM and CDR2 ANQGSEA. Here the CDR3 DNA reads TGCAGCGAACAGGGGATCGGTCGGCATGAGCAGTTCTTC. Its translation is CSEQGIGRHEQFF.

The rearrangement uses TRBV6-5 and TRBJ2-7, with 7 bases aligning to TRBD2. J lost 1 base, V lost 2 bases, and 5 bases had no gene match. Germline V gene sequence: CDR1 MNHEY, CDR2 SVGAGI. The CDR3 spans 15 residues. In DNA form, the CDR3 reads TGTGCCAGCAGTTACGGAATGGGGGGGTCCTACGAGCAGTACTTC. Protein sequence: CASSYGMGGSYEQYF.

The chain uses TRBV21-1 and TRBJ2-1; TRBD1, the D gene given by the table, was not confirmed from the DNA. TRBV21-1 is assigned pseudogene status. The CDR3 length is 18 residues. This CDR3 is CASSTSEGQVSSYNEQFF. Written as DNA, the CDR3 is TGTGCCAGCAGCACGTCGGAAGGACAGGTGAGCTCCTACAATGAGCAGTTCTTC.

The chain carries TRBV5-1 and TRBJ2-1; D gene uncertain. This CDR3 spans 13 amino acids. Germline CDR1 SGHRS, CDR2 YFSETQ. V shed 2 bases and J shed 2 bases, with 5 bases lying between them. The CDR3 sequence is CASSFQPYNEQFF. The CDR3 bases are TGCGCCAGCAGCTTTCAACCCTACAATGAGCAGTTCTTC.

The chain is built from TRBV11-2 and TRBJ2-1; perhaps TRBD2 as D (6 bases). Per germline, CDR1 SGHAT and CDR2 FQNNGV. Trimming removed 0 bases from V and 0 bases from J, with 24 bases in between. This CDR3 is 21 amino acids long. CDR3 protein: CASSLELGGWRRVPSYNEQFF. In nucleotides, the CDR3 is TGTGCCAGCAGCTTAGAGTTGGGGGGATGGCGGAGGGTCCCCTCCTACAATGAGCAGTTCTTC.

The V gene is TRBV24-1, the J gene TRBJ2-1; tentatively, D is TRBD2 (5 bases). Germline CDR1 KGHDR, CDR2 SFDVKD. V was clipped by 9 bases and J by 8 bases, with 10 bases between them. The CDR3 contains 11 residues. CDR3 bases: TGTGCCACCTCGGAGGTCGATGAGCAGTTCTTC. It is translated as CATSEVDEQFF.

V gene TRBV11-1 combines with J gene TRBJ2-6; 8 bases are a match to TRBD1. V lost 5 bases and J lost 4; bases outside the gene matches: 22. CDR1 is SGHAT, CDR2 FQDESV, per germline (reference sequence). The CDR3 sequence is 21 residues long. CDR3 sequence reads: CASSDRYFAGQGLSGANVLTF. CDR3 DNA: TGTGCCAGCAGCGATCGATATTTCGCTGGACAGGGCCTATCCGGGGCCAACGTCCTGACTTTC.

This clonotype has more than one count but fewer than ten. This chain links TRBV15 with TRBJ2-3; no reliable D call. The CDR3 length is 14 residues. Looked up from germline, CDR1 is LNHNV and CDR2 is YYDKDF (reference sequence). Deletions cut 9 bases from V and 4 bases from J, with 17 bases between. The CDR3 DNA sequence: TGTGCCACACTACCGGCAGTCGAGGCAGATACGCAGTATTTT. Amino acids: CATLPAVEADTQYF. Full variable domain (rest looked up from reference TRBV15 and TRBJ2-3): DAMVIQNPRYQVTQFGKPVTLSCSQTLNHNVMYWYQQKSSQAPKLLFHYYDKDFNNEADTPDNFQSRRPNTSFCFLDIRSPGLGDTAMYLCATLPAVEADTQYFGPGTRLTVL.

This clonotype was detected ten times or more. The rearrangement joins TRBV28 to TRBJ2-3; tentatively, D is TRBD1 (6 bases). There are 14 residues in the CDR3. Trimming took 6 bases from V and 2 from J, leaving 12 bases between them. Germline V lookup: CDR1 MDHEN, CDR2 SYDVKM. CDR3 region: CASRGAILTDTQYF. The CDR3 DNA reads as TGTGCCAGCAGGGGGGCGATACTCACAGATACGCAGTATTTT.

This clonotype was seen more than once but under ten times. This chain uses TRBV5-5 with TRBJ2-2; D perhaps matches TRBD2 (6 bases). Germline CDR1 reads SGHKS; CDR2 reads YYEKEE (reference sequence). This CDR3 comprises 17 residues. The V gene lost 3 bases and the J gene lost 0 bases, with 15 bases spanning the gap. The CDR3 DNA is TGTGCCAGCAGCTGGAAAGGTGGAGGGCCGAACACCGGGGAGCTGTTTTTT. Translated: CASSWKGGGPNTGELFF.

The chain is built from TRBV11-2 and TRBJ2-1; TRBD2 agrees at 12 bases. The CDR3 length is 19 residues. Germline V lookup: CDR1 SGHAT, CDR2 FQNNGV. V was clipped by 2 bases and J by 0 bases; unmatched bases: 8. The CDR3 DNA reads as TGTGCCAGCAGCTTATTCACTAGCGGGGGGCCGAGCTCCTACAATGAGCAGTTCTTC. This encodes CASSLFTSGGPSSYNEQFF.

The chain recombines TRBV7-2 with TRBJ2-2; tentatively, D is TRBD1 (6 bases). Trimming took off 5 bases at V and 6 bases at J, with 16 bases between the two ends. Germline CDR1 reads SGHTA; CDR2 reads FQGNSA. The CDR3 has 15 residues. CDR3 sequence: CASSVEMGAAGELFF. CDR3 DNA sequence: TGTGCCAGCAGCGTAGAGATGGGGGCGGCCGGGGAGCTGTTTTTT.

This clonotype was observed a handful of times. The genes are TRBV29-1 and TRBJ1-1; D gene uncertain. V gave up 6 bases and J gave up 0 bases, with 5 bases separating them. This CDR3 is built from 11 residues. Germline CDR1 is SQVTM and CDR2 is ANQGSEA. CDR3 loop: CSVNLNTEAFF. The CDR3 DNA reads TGCAGCGTCAATCTGAACACTGAAGCTTTCTTT. Complete variable domain (other parts from reference TRBV29-1 and TRBJ1-1): SAVISQKPSRDICQRGTSLTIQCQVDSQVTMMFWYRQQPGQSLTLIATANQGSEATYESGFVIDKFPISRPNLTFSTLTVSNMSPEDSSIYLCSVNLNTEAFFGQGTRLTVV.

The gene calls are TRBV5-5 and TRBJ1-2; D uncertain. With 0 bases removed from V and 1 base from J, the gap between germline ends came to 7 bases. The CDR3 runs to 14 residues. Germline lookup yields CDR1 SGHKS and CDR2 YYEKEE (reference sequence). The CDR3 is CASSLAGFNYGYTF. For the CDR3, the DNA is TGTGCCAGCAGCTTGGCCGGGTTTAACTATGGCTACACCTTC. The full variable domain, rest sourced from reference TRBV5-5 and TRBJ1-2, is DAGVTQSPTHLIKTRGQQVTLRCSPISGHKSVSWYQQVLGQGPQFIFQYYEKEERGRGNFPDRFSARQFPNYSSELNVNALLLGDSALYLCASSLAGFNYGYTFGSGTRLTVV.

A few counts support this clonotype. The chain links TRBV7-2 to TRBJ2-3; D call uncertain. CDR1 and CDR2 from the germline V gene are SGHTA and FQGNSA. This CDR3 has 17 residues. V dropped 1 base and J dropped 3 bases, with 17 bases sitting between them. The CDR3 coding sequence is TGTGCCAGCAGCTTAGGGGTCTCGTCAGGACGGACAGATACGCAGTATTTT. Amino acids: CASSLGVSSGRTDTQYF.

Ten or more counts support this clonotype. The chain couples TRBV5-6 to TRBJ2-7; a possible D gene is TRBD1 (5 bases). The V end lost 1 base, the J end lost 2 bases, and 13 bases lay between the germline ends. The CDR3 is 15 residues long. From germline, CDR1 is SGHDT and CDR2 YYEEEE. The DNA of the CDR3 is TGTGCCAGCAGCTTGTTCAGGGATAGCACCTACGAGCAGTACTTC. Its protein is CASSLFRDSTYEQYF.

This chain uses TRBV4-3 with TRBJ2-3; 13 bases fit TRBD2. Germline values: CDR1 LGHNA, CDR2 YSLEER. J gave up 6 bases and V 4 bases, and 7 bases lay outside the gene matches. The CDR3 extends over 16 amino acids. DNA of the CDR3: TGCGCCAGCAGCCCAACTAGCGGGGGGGCCTCGGATACGCAGTATTTT. This gives the protein CASSPTSGGASDTQYF.

This chain joins TRBV5-1 and TRBJ2-1; the D gene is possibly TRBD2 (6 bases). The CDR3 is made up of 16 amino acids. Trimming stripped 5 bases from V and 3 bases from J, with 18 bases between. Germline V gives CDR1 SGHRS, CDR2 YFSETQ. CDR3 nucleotides: TGCGCCAGCAGTCACTCCGGCGGGGCCGACTACAATGAGCAGTTCTTC. Protein product: CASSHSGGADYNEQFF. The entire variable domain, with the rest obtained from reference TRBV5-1 and TRBJ2-1, is as follows: KAGVTQTPRYLIKTRGQQVTLSCSPISGHRSVSWYQQTPGQGLQFLFEYFSETQRNKGNFPGRFSGRQFSNSRSEMNVSTLELGDSALYLCASSHSGGADYNEQFFGPGTRLTVL.

There are a few counts of this clonotype. V gene TRBV6-2 or TRBV6-3 combines with J gene TRBJ2-2; a possible D gene is TRBD2 (5 bases). This CDR3 contains 15 residues. Germline-derived CDR1 and CDR2 are MNHEY and SVGEGT. V gave up 7 bases and J gave up 0 bases, with 12 bases separating them. The CDR3 DNA follows: TGTGCCAGCACGGATGAGGGAACGAACACCGGGGAGCTGTTTTTT. Its protein is CASTDEGTNTGELFF.

The chain has TRBV11-2 and TRBJ2-1, with D perhaps matching TRBD1 (5 bases). Trimming took 5 bases from V and 2 from J, leaving 13 bases between them. The CDR3 extends over 15 amino acids. The germline V gene encodes CDR1 SGHAT and CDR2 FQNNGV. The CDR3 region has the DNA TGTGCCAGCAGCCCAACGACAGAAGCCTACAATGAGCAGTTCTTC. This codes for CASSPTTEAYNEQFF.

The chain is built from TRBV27 and TRBJ2-1; 10 positions match TRBD2. Germline CDR1 is MNHEY and CDR2 is SMNVEV (reference sequence). This CDR3 contains 12 residues. V shed 5 bases and J 11 bases; nucleotides not matched to a gene: 3. CDR3 in DNA: TGTGCCAGCAGTGTACTAGCGGGACAGCAGTTCTTC. Amino acids: CASSVLAGQQFF.

As to this clonotype: In this CDR3 the conserved last residue, phenylalanine or tryptophan, is missing, so a read error is likely. The rearrangement uses TRBV7-2 and TRBJ1-3; the D is unclear. This CDR3 contains 15 residues. V dropped 3 bases and J dropped 0 bases, with 9 bases sitting between them. Germline CDR1 is SGHTA and CDR2 is FQGNSA. CDR3 DNA: TGTGCCAGCAGCTTGAGCTGGAGCTCTGGAAACACCATATATCTT. Translated, it gives CASSLSWSSGNTIYL.

This clonotype was counted many times. The chain has TRBV7-9 and TRBJ1-4; 7 nucleotides match TRBD1. With V trimmed by 5 bases and J by 8 bases, 8 bases remained unmatched. The CDR3 runs 14 residues. Germline CDR1 and CDR2: SEHNR and FQNEAQ (reference sequence). This CDR3 reads CASSPRQGVEKLFF. The DNA of the CDR3 is TGTGCCAGCAGCCCCAGACAGGGAGTCGAAAAACTGTTTTTT.

This clonotype appeared many times. The chain has TRBV20-1 and TRBJ1-4; 8 bases line up with TRBD1. V trimming: 6 bases; J trimming: 5 bases; junction bases outside the gene matches: 5. The CDR3 length is 13 residues. CDR1 DFQATT and CDR2 SNEGSKA come from the germline V gene (reference sequence). The DNA for the CDR3 is TGCAGTGCCGCTGGGACAGGCAATGAAAAACTGTTTTTT. Protein sequence: CSAAGTGNEKLFF.

This clonotype was seen repeatedly, ten times or more. The chain recombines TRBV12-3 or TRBV12-4 with TRBJ1-2, with a tentative D call TRBD1 (6 bases). The CDR3 has 14 amino acids. V was clipped by 5 bases and J by 4 bases, with 14 bases between them. The CDR3 sequence is CASSTTGTGYGYTF. The CDR3 DNA reads as TGTGCCAGCAGTACAACAGGGACCGGCTATGGCTACACCTTC.